This T cell receptor (beta chain) comes out of a study of PD-L1 blockade in urothelial cancer. Across the whole study: At some point between 2013 and 2015, patients got going on atezolizumab, taking 1,200 mg intravenously every 3 weeks. Males with urothelial cancer arising in the bladder constituted most of the 29 patients. Once treatment had started, blood was analyzed at 3 weeks (second dose) and again at 6 weeks.

Regarding time point: peripheral blood 6 weeks after treatment start. Produced via immunoSEQ multiplex PCR; TCRdb's table is partial and in-frame only. The sample includes about 130,000 clones, about 82% of them seen just once. The CDR3 contains 17 residues. The junction had 14 bases not matched to a gene; V was cut back by 0 bases and J by 11 bases. CDR1 is SGHRS and CDR2 is YFSETQ in the germline V gene. This sequence originates from a man aged 50-60 years with urothelial cancer. This material consisted of PBMCs, taken around atezolizumab (anti-PD-L1) treatment. The chain combines TRBV5-1 with TRBJ1-6, with 7 nucleotides matching TRBD1. CDR3 residues: CASSLEHKDRRPTPLHF. As DNA, the CDR3 is TGCGCCAGCAGCTTGGAGCACAAGGACAGGCGTCCTACACCCCTCCACTTT.